The entry below describes one T cell receptor (beta chain). Trimming removed 5 bases from V and 5 bases from J, with 12 bases in between. The germline V gene has CDR1 SGHTA and CDR2 FQGNSA. The CDR3 has 13 residues. Study processing details: Reference gene primers were amplified, and this amplification served to estimate nucleated cell counts. Method: immunoSEQ multiplex PCR; TCRdb's copy keeps in-frame clones and lacks some. V and J calls and clone size are as listed in that table; D and trimming were resolved from the DNA. Here the sample spans around 43,000 clones, around 86% being singletons. This specimen belongs to a study of blood T cell repertoires in COVID-19. Study in general: The United States, Italy and Spain supplied acute and convalescent COVID-19 samples. T cells, B-cell-depleted T cells, or PBMCs supplied cDNA or gDNA.

The gene calls are TRBV7-2 and TRBJ2-5; D unresolved. This clonotype originated in a man in his fifties or sixties with active COVID-19. The sample taken for sequencing was peripheral blood. CDR3 in DNA: TGTGCCAGCAGCGCAACTACCCTGGAGACCCAGTACTTC. Protein sequence: CASSATTLETQYF.